A single sample gave rise to the 23 T cell receptor beta chains below, sequenced in a study of human T cells and chemical hapten exposure. TCRdb passed the RACE reads through MiXCR, listing each CDR3 protein once. The top ten clones hold approximately 1.5% of a sample with around 80,000 distinct CDR3 sequences, 7% to 9% of them seen once. The time point here: healthy volunteer bleed at 6 weeks. From whole blood left unfractionated, total RNA was extracted. Sequenced input: whole blood. The receptors stem from a male donor in good health. Some clones in this sample may be carry-over from other donors' samples.

This chain joins TRBV12-3 or TRBV12-4 and TRBJ2-2, with D perhaps matching TRBD1 (5 bases). This CDR3 contains 15 residues. V was shortened by 10 bases and J by 6 bases, with 21 bases between the two germline ends. The CDR3 sequence is CATALRTLGAGELFF. CDR3 bases: TGTGCCACCGCCTTGAGGACATTGGGTGCCGGGGAGCTGTTTTTT.

This clonotype came up a few times. This chain links TRBV2 with TRBJ2-3, with 7 nucleotides matching TRBD1. V was pared by 0 bases and J by 7 bases, with 7 bases of the junction left unmatched. Germline CDR1 and CDR2: SNHLY and FYNNEI. CDR3 size: 15 residues. For the CDR3, the DNA is TGTGCCAGCAGTGAAGCGCGTGGGACAGTGTATACGCAGTATTTT. Translation: CASSEARGTVYTQYF.

In its sample, this clonotype was seen a few times. J is TRBJ1-5 and V is TRBV2; perhaps TRBD1 as D (5 bases). CDR3 length: 14 residues. Trimming stripped 10 bases from V and 0 bases from J, with 13 bases between. Germline assignment: CDR1 SNHLY and CDR2 FYNNEI. CDR3 amino acids: CATRQLDSNQPQHF. The CDR3 nucleotides are TGTGCCACTCGACAGTTAGATAGCAATCAGCCCCAGCATTTT. Based on the CDR3 plus reference TRBV2 and TRBJ1-5, the full variable domain is EPEVTQTPSHQVTQMGQEVILRCVPISNHLYFYWYRQILGQKVEFLVSFYNNEISEKSEIFDDQFSVERPDGSNFTLKIRSTKLEDSAMYFCATRQLDSNQPQHFGDGTRLSIL.

Concerning this clonotype itself: A much bigger clone sits one base away, suggesting this may be a read error. This CDR3 fails to terminate in the conserved phenylalanine or tryptophan, so it likely reflects a read error. V is TRBV29-1 and J is TRBJ1-1, with D hard to call. Per the germline V gene, CDR1 is SQVTM and CDR2 is ANQGSEA. V was cut by 1 base and J by 0 bases, with 6 bases left in between. The CDR3 is 13 amino acids. DNA for the CDR3: TGCAGCGTTGAAGGGATCATGAACACTGAAGCTTTCCTT. This codes for CSVEGIMNTEAFL.

In regard to this clonotype: Relative to the germline gene, one junction end is altered; a read error may explain this. This sequence joins TRBV7-8 and TRBJ2-4; D remains ambiguous. The CDR3 covers 16 residues. Germline V gene data show CDR1 as SGHVS and CDR2 as FQNEAQ. The CDR3 loop is CVSSLIFSLAKNIQYF. DNA of the CDR3: TGTGTCAGCAGCTTGATATTCAGTCTAGCCAAAAACATTCAGTACTTC.

This clonotype was detected a few times. CDR3 sequence (DNA): TGTGCCAGCAGTGATGGCGGGCTCTCCTACAATGAGCAGTTCTTC. This translates into CASSDGGLSYNEQFF. V and J are TRBV2 and TRBJ2-1; D is perhaps TRBD2 (5 bases). Between the trimmed V and J ends, which lost 3 bases and 0 bases, there was a span of 9 bases. The CDR3 is made up of 15 amino acids. CDR1 is SNHLY and CDR2 is FYNNEI in the germline V gene.

The V and J genes are TRBV2 and TRBJ1-5, with TRBD1 matching over 7 bases. The V gene end was trimmed by 4 bases and the J gene end by 4 bases; junction bases not matched to a gene: 13. In germline, CDR1 is SNHLY, CDR2 FYNNEI. The CDR3 is made up of 17 amino acids. The CDR3 protein is CASSGVKTGTPNQPQHF. The CDR3 region has the DNA TGTGCCAGCAGTGGGGTAAAGACAGGGACCCCTAATCAGCCCCAGCATTTT.

The chain employs TRBV7-2 and TRBJ2-5, with D perhaps TRBD2 (5 bases). Per the germline V gene, CDR1 is SGHTA and CDR2 is FQGNSA. V gave up 0 bases and J gave up 1 base, with 12 bases separating them. The CDR3 has 16 amino acids. CDR3 sequence: CASSLATTSGQETQYF. Written as DNA, the CDR3 is TGTGCCAGCAGCTTAGCGACAACCAGCGGCCAAGAGACCCAGTACTTC. The full variable domain, with the rest looked up from reference TRBV7-2 and TRBJ2-5, is GAGVSQSPSNKVTEKGKDVELRCDPISGHTALYWYRQSLGQGLEFLIYFQGNSAPDKSGLPSDRFSAERTGGSVSTLTIQRTQQEDSAVYLCASSLATTSGQETQYFGPGTRLLVL.

In its sample, this clonotype was seen a few times. Written as DNA, the CDR3 is TGTGCCAGCACCATGACCGGGACAGGGAACACTGAAGCTTTCTTT. Protein sequence: CASTMTGTGNTEAFF. The chain employs TRBV6-6 and TRBJ1-1, with 8 bases fitting TRBD1. Germline assignment: CDR1 MNHNY and CDR2 SVGAGI (reference sequence). The CDR3 loop spans 15 amino acids. J was trimmed by 1 base and V by 7 bases; bases with no gene match: 8.

This clonotype appeared many times. The rearrangement uses TRBV12-3 or TRBV12-4 and TRBJ1-2, with D possibly matching TRBD1 (6 bases). The CDR3 is made up of 17 amino acids. Trimming pared 6 bases from V and 0 bases from J, leaving 20 bases between. CDR3 sequence: CASRPGTSTRPNYGYTF. The CDR3 bases are TGTGCCAGCAGACCCGGGACATCAACGCGACCTAACTATGGCTACACCTTC.

This clonotype was detected ten times or more. V is TRBV29-1 and J is TRBJ1-2; possible D gene TRBD1, 5 bases. Trimming shortened V by 4 bases and J by 7 bases, and 16 bases separated the two germline ends. From germline, CDR1 is SQVTM and CDR2 ANQGSEA. There are 13 residues in the CDR3. CDR3 nucleotides: TGCAGCGTTGTTCCCACAGGAATGGGTGGCTACACCTTC. Translating gives CSVVPTGMGGYTF.

This clonotype has a count of ten or more. DNA of the CDR3: TGCGCCAGCACCCCAGGACTAGCGGGAGTTGAGACAGATACGCAGTATTTT. Translation: CASTPGLAGVETDTQYF. The V gene is TRBV4-1, the J gene TRBJ2-3, with 13 positions matching TRBD2. CDR1 is MGHRA and CDR2 is YSYEKL in the germline V gene. The J segment lost 3 bases and the V segment lost 7 bases, leaving 10 bases of the junction unmatched. There are 17 residues in the CDR3.

This clonotype was observed a handful of times. The V gene is TRBV28, the J gene TRBJ2-7, with D unclear. Germline CDR1 MDHEN, CDR2 SYDVKM. V lost 8 bases and J 6 bases, leaving 17 bases between the germline ends. There are 13 residues in the CDR3. In DNA, the CDR3 is TGTGCCAGCGCCAATCTACAACCGCGCGAGCAGTACTTC. It yields the protein CASANLQPREQYF.

The chain links TRBV29-1 to TRBJ2-7; perhaps D is TRBD1 or TRBD2 (5 bases each). Trimming took 2 bases from V and 7 from J, leaving 12 bases between them. Germline CDR1 reads SQVTM; CDR2 reads ANQGSEA. The CDR3 contains 12 residues. The CDR3 coding sequence is TGCAGCGTTGAACGAGGGGCTCGGGAGCAGTACTTC. Protein sequence: CSVERGAREQYF.

This clonotype was counted at least ten times. The V call is TRBV9, the J call TRBJ1-5; 10 nucleotides agree with TRBD1. The V gene end was trimmed by 3 bases and the J gene end by 4 bases; junction bases not matched to a gene: 1. CDR3 length equals 14 residues. CDR1 and CDR2 from the germline V gene are SGDLS and YYNGEE. CDR3 nucleotide sequence: TGTGCCAGCAGCGGGACAGGGGGGAATCAGCCCCAGCATTTT. Translating gives CASSGTGGNQPQHF.

This clonotype was observed a handful of times. This chain uses TRBV2 with TRBJ1-1, with a tentative D call TRBD1 (5 bases). The CDR3 totals 14 residues. V was pared by 3 bases and J by 2 bases, with 10 bases between. From germline, CDR1 is SNHLY and CDR2 FYNNEI. CDR3 protein: CASSDDRPNTEAFF. CDR3 DNA sequence: TGTGCCAGCAGTGATGACAGACCAAACACTGAAGCTTTCTTT.

This clonotype occurred many times. The V call is TRBV18, the J call TRBJ1-2; 7 bases are shared with TRBD1. Looked up from germline, CDR1 is KGHSH and CDR2 is LQKENI. J gave up 2 bases and V 3 bases, and 6 bases lay outside the gene matches. The CDR3 extends over 15 amino acids. CDR3 nucleotides: TGTGCCAGCTCACCGTCGACAGGGCTAAACTATGGCTACACCTTC. Encoded protein: CASSPSTGLNYGYTF.

This clonotype was found a few times. The chain combines TRBV30 with TRBJ2-3; D gene ambiguous. CDR1 is GTSNPN, CDR2 SVGIG, per germline (reference sequence). V lost 0 bases to trimming and J lost 5 bases, with 3 bases between them. CDR3 length equals 11 residues. CDR3 in amino acids: CAWSVRDTQYF. The DNA for the CDR3 is TGTGCCTGGAGTGTTAGAGATACGCAGTATTTT. The complete variable domain, with remaining parts taken from reference TRBV30 and TRBJ2-3, reads SQTIHQWPATLVQPVGSPLSLECTVEGTSNPNLYWYRQAAGRGLQLLFYSVGIGQISSEVPQNLSASRPQDRQFILSSKKLLLSDSGFYLCAWSVRDTQYFGPGTRLTVL.

This clonotype was observed many times. V gene TRBV12-3 or TRBV12-4 combines with J gene TRBJ1-1, with no clear D. The CDR3 is 14 residues long. Trimming removed 5 bases from V and 0 bases from J, with 10 bases in between. This CDR3 reads CASSTQTVNTEAFF. In nucleotides, the CDR3 is TGTGCCAGCAGTACCCAGACCGTGAACACTGAAGCTTTCTTT.

This clonotype was observed a few times. V and J are TRBV15 and TRBJ2-1; TRBD2 matches 8 bases. Germline-derived CDR1 and CDR2 are LNHNV and YYDKDF (reference sequence). The V and J ends lost 2 bases and 8 bases, in that order; junction bases with no gene match: 8. The CDR3 is 15 amino acids. CDR3 in amino acids: CATSRLGTSSHEQFF. CDR3 nucleotide sequence: TGTGCCACCAGCAGACTCGGGACTAGTTCGCATGAGCAGTTCTTC. Complete variable domain (other parts from reference TRBV15 and TRBJ2-1): DAMVIQNPRYQVTQFGKPVTLSCSQTLNHNVMYWYQQKSSQAPKLLFHYYDKDFNNEADTPDNFQSRRPNTSFCFLDIRSPGLGDTAMYLCATSRLGTSSHEQFFGPGTRLTVL.

This clonotype has a count of ten or more. V and J are TRBV9 and TRBJ2-2, with D uncertain. Germline V gene lookup returns CDR1 SGDLS and CDR2 YYNGEE. Trimming removed 3 bases from V and 1 base from J, with 13 bases in between. The CDR3 is 16 amino acids. The CDR3 spells CASSARPQVNTGELFF. The CDR3 DNA is TGTGCCAGCAGCGCCCGACCGCAGGTGAACACCGGGGAGCTGTTTTTT.

In regard to this clonotype: A read error may account for a junction end that differs from germline. The chain has TRBV6-5 and TRBJ2-3; 7 bases are shared with TRBD1. The V gene's germline CDR1 is MNHEY and CDR2 SVGAGI. The CDR3 runs 16 residues. In DNA, the CDR3 is TGTGCCAGCAGCCAACGGACAGGTTTCATGTCAGATACGCGGTATTTT. Residues: CASSQRTGFMSDTRYF.

This clonotype has ten or more counts. The chain carries TRBV2 and TRBJ1-3, with D unresolved. In germline, CDR1 is SNHLY, CDR2 FYNNEI. This CDR3 comprises 15 residues. Trimming cost V 1 base and J 1 base, with 8 bases left between them. CDR3 nucleotides: TGTGCCAGCAGTGAAGGGACCCGTTCTGGAAACACCATATATTTT. Amino acids: CASSEGTRSGNTIYF.